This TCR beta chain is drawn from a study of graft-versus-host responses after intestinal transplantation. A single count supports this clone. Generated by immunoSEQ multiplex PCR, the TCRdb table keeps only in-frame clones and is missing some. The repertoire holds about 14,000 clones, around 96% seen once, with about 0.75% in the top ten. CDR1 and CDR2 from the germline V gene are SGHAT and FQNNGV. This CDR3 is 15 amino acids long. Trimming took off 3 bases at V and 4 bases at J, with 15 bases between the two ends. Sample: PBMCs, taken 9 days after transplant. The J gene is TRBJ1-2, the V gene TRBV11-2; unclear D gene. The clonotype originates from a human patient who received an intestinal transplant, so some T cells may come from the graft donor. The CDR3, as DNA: TGTGCCAGCAGCTTGACTCAGACAACTGGCTATGGCTACACCTTC. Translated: CASSLTQTTGYGYTF.